This TCR beta chain was retrieved from a study of vaccination effects on CD4 cells after COVID-19 (dated by TCRdb to between 2022 and 2023). For context, the study as a whole: Participants received two doses of either the BNT162b2 or the mRNA-1273 mRNA SARS-CoV-2 vaccine. SARS-CoV-2 spike-specific CD4+ TCR repertoires from before and after mRNA vaccination were compared in COVID-19 convalescent patients and in infection-naive vaccine recipients. Altogether, around 9 COVID-19 convalescent patients and a few SARS-CoV-2-naive healthy vaccine recipients made up the full study. Cultures from other donors in the study were sequenced using the Oncomine TCR Beta short-read assay on an Illumina iSeq 100. What the research found in general, with its limitations: Limitations of the study were the small number of convalescent patients and the absence of early post-infection timepoints. Among healthy vaccine recipients, nearly all vaccine-induced clones were SARS-CoV-2 mono-reactive, and just 1 of 255 was cross-reactive with common cold coronaviruses. Marked clonal contraction was observed in both infection-induced and vaccine-induced clones at late post-vaccination timepoints, consistent with waning T cell responses.

In the ViraFEST assay, PBMC were stimulated with viral peptide pools, and antigen-specific CD4+ T cell clonotypes were then identified by expansion using TCR sequencing. After less than eleven days of culture, CD4+ T cells were isolated with the EasySep CD4+ T cell isolation kit. Negative nucleocapsid antibody results before and after vaccination confirmed that the healthy vaccine recipients had no prior SARS-CoV-2 infection. Each well held some 1.9 million PBMC cultured in IMDM containing roughly 5% human AB serum, roughly 9.9 IU/ml IL-2 and gentamicin, along with around 9.4 ug/ml peptides. Half of the culture medium was replaced with fresh IL-2-containing medium on days 3 and 7. Unless otherwise noted, each peptide stimulation condition was cultured in triplicate wells. Using Ficoll-Paque Plus gradient centrifugation, PBMC were separated from whole blood and then either used fresh or cryopreserved at -140C. Overlapping peptide pools spanned the spike proteins of SARS-CoV-2 and the common cold coronaviruses HCoV-NL63, HCoV-OC43 and HCoV-229E. The QIAamp micro DNA kit was used to extract genomic DNA from the cultured CD4+ T cells.

The CDR3 covers 16 residues, taking in both the cysteine and the phenylalanine. Just CDR3 DNA is preserved here, 48 bases in frame from base 1. Trimmed from V: 6 bases; trimmed from J: 3 bases; junction bases lacking a gene match: 13. From a lookup of the germline V gene, CDR1 and CDR2 are SGHTA and FQGNSA. As for this clone: Its antigen target is currently unknown. Qualities for individual bases were not recorded, and no much larger clone is one base off.

Library construction relied on the immunoSEQ multiplex PCR assay. DNA from the cultured and isolated CD4+ T cells underwent TCR beta CDR3 sequencing. As for the original processing: Non-productive TCR sequences were removed and reads were trimmed to the CDR3 region, keeping CDR3s of at least 7 amino acids. The MANAFEST web app was used to pick out antigen-specific clonotypes by comparing their expansion in peptide wells with that in reference cultures. To count as positive, a clone had to show expansion at FDR<0.05 compared with the reference and with all other wells, an odds ratio above 5, and a frequency above 0.1% in two replicate wells. A clonotype was called cross-reactive if it was significantly expanded both in SARS-CoV-2 spike wells and in at least one common cold coronavirus spike condition. Using the stringdist R package, CDR3 similarity was measured by Levenshtein distance, and unrooted trees were constructed with ape in R 3.6.1. In TCRdb, the immuneACCESS table is reduced to in-frame sequences with V and J assigned. These tables do not hold every clone; where another copy was compared, an unresolved V gene accounts for under half, and the others remain unexplained. Clonal size and the V and J genes are those of that table, whereas D and trimming came from the DNA. This sample has tens of thousands of clones in its table, and under 75% of those were observed once. Clones ranked in the top ten supply approximately 22% of the sample.

The chain joins TRBV7-2 to TRBJ1-1, with 7 central nucleotides matching TRBD1. The clonotype comes from a human donor who received a COVID-19 vaccine. The sequencing used CD4+ T cells from PBMCs cultured with SARS-CoV-2 spike peptides, collected before COVID-19 vaccination. This specimen's cell subset or site label, interpreted: SARS-CoV-2 spike overlapping peptide pool stimulation. The CDR3 sequence is CASRNRGGISDTEAFF. The DNA sequence follows: TGTGCCAGCAGAAACAGGGGAGGAATTTCGGACACTGAAGCTTTCTTT.